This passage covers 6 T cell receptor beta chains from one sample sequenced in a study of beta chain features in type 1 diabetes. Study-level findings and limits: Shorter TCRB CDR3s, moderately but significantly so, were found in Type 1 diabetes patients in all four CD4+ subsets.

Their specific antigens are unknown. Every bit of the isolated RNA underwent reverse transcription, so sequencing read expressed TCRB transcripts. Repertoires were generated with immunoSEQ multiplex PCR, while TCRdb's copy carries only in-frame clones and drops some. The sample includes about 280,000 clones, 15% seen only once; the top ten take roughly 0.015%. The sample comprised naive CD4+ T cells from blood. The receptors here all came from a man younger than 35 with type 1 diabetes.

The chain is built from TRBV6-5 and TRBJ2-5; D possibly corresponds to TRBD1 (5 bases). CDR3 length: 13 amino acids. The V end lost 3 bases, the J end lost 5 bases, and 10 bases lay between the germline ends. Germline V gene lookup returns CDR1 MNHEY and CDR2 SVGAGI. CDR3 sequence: CASSYQGSETQYF. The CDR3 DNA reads TGTGCCAGCAGTTATCAGGGCAGCGAGACCCAGTACTTC.

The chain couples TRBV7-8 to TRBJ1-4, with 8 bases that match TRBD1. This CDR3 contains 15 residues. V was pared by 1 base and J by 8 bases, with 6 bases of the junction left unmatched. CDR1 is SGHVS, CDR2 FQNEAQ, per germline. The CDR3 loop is CASSLGGRGHEKLFF. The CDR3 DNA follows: TGTGCCAGCAGCTTAGGGGGCAGGGGGCACGAAAAACTGTTTTTT.

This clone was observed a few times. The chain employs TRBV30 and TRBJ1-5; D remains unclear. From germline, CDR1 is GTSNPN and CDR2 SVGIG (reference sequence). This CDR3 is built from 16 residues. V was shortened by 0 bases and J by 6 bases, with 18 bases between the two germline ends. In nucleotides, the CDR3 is TGTGCCTGGAGTGTGAGCCCGGGGAACCCCGGTCAGCCCCAGCATTTT. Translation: CAWSVSPGNPGQPQHF.

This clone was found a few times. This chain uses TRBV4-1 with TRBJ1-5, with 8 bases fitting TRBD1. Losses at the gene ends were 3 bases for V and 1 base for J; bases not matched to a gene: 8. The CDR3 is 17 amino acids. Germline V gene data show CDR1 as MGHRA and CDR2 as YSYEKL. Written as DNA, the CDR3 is TGCGCCAGCAGCCACGCCACAGGGGGAGGAAGCAATCAGCCCCAGCATTTT. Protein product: CASSHATGGGSNQPQHF.

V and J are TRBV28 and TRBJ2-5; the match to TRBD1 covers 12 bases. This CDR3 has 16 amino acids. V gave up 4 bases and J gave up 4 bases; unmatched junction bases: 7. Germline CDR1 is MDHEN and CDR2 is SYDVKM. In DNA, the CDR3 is TGTGCCAGCAGTTCACCGGGACAGGGGGCGGGAGAGACCCAGTACTTC. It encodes CASSSPGQGAGETQYF.

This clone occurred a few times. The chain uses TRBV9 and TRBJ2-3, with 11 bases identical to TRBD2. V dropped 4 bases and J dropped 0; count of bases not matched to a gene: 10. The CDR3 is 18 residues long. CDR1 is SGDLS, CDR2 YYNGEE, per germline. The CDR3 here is CASSNPGTSGTSTDTQYF. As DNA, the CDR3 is TGTGCCAGCAGCAATCCCGGGACTAGCGGAACTAGCACAGATACGCAGTATTTT. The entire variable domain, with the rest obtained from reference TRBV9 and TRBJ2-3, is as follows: DSGVTQTPKHLITATGQRVTLRCSPRSGDLSVYWYQQSLDQGLQFLIQYYNGEERAKGNILERFSAQQFPDLHSELNLSSLELGDSALYFCASSNPGTSGTSTDTQYFGPGTRLTVL.